The rows below give T cell receptor beta chains drawn from one sample of a study of blood T cell repertoires in COVID-19. TCRdb's table, derived via immunoSEQ multiplex PCR, lists solely in-frame clones and lacks some. The sample gives about 68,000 clones, 70% to 80% of which show up once; about 12% is in the top ten. The specimen sequenced was peripheral blood. The receptor set was obtained from a human donor in a cohort sampled during active COVID-19. Each CDR3 is given with its conserved first and last residue. D genes are given only for firm matches. The listing skips clone size in some rows; elsewhere it reads once, few, many or a size class.

- | - | TRBJ2-1 | TRBV5-1 | TGCGCCACCAGGGAACAGAATGAGCAGTTCTTC | CATREQNEQFF
TRBD2 | - | TRBJ2-3 | TRBV7-9 | TGTGCCAGCAGCTTAGGCGCTAGCGGGAGTCGCACAGATACGCAGTATTTT | CASSLGASGSRTDTQYF
- | - | TRBJ2-1 | TRBV7-2 | TGTGCCAGCAGCTTCATCAGCGTCAATGAGCAGTTCTTC | CASSFISVNEQFF
TRBD1 | - | TRBJ2-7 | TRBV6-2/TRBV6-3 | TGTGCCAGCAGTATGTTACGGACAGGAGGATCTGGGCAGTACTTC | CASSMLRTGGSGQYF
- | - | TRBJ1-4 | TRBV30 | TGTGCCTGCCGGGATACGAGTGAAAAACTGTTTTTT | CACRDTSEKLFF
TRBD2 | - | TRBJ2-1 | TRBV11-3 | TGTGCCAGCAGCTTAGACCGCCTAGCGGGAGTTCACAATGAGCAGTTCTTC | CASSLDRLAGVHNEQFF
- | - | TRBJ1-1 | TRBV19 | TGTGCCAGTAGTCTCTCGAGGATCGGCCGCACTGAAGCTTTCTTT | CASSLSRIGRTEAFF
- | - | TRBJ2-3 | TRBV9 | TGTGCCAGCAGCCCCGGAAGCGACTACTCCACAGATACGCAGTATTTT | CASSPGSDYSTDTQYF
- | - | TRBJ2-1 | TRBV27 | TGTGCCAGCAGTTTAGGTCTGGCTAGCGTTTACAATGAGCAGTTCTTC | CASSLGLASVYNEQFF
TRBD1 | - | TRBJ2-7 | TRBV27 | TGTGCCAGCAGTTCGCAGGGCAGGGGGATCTACGAGCAGTACTTC | CASSSQGRGIYEQYF
- | - | TRBJ2-2 | TRBV7-2 | TGTGCCAGCAGCTCCTTGGCGGCCGGGGAGCTGTTTTTT | CASSSLAAGELFF
- | - | TRBJ2-3 | TRBV13 | TGTGCCAGCAGCCTGAGGGCAGGGGCAGATACGCAGTATTTT | CASSLRAGADTQYF
- | - | TRBJ2-3 | TRBV4-1 | TGCGCCAGCAGCCAAGGTACTGGTCTAAACACAGATACGCAGTATTTT | CASSQGTGLNTDTQYF
TRBD2 | - | TRBJ2-7 | TRBV12-3/TRBV12-4 | TGTGCCAGCAGTTTCGGGGGGGCAGGGGAGCAGTACTTC | CASSFGGAGEQYF
TRBD1 | - | TRBJ2-7 | TRBV10-3 | TGTGCCATCAGAGGGACAGGGGGCTCCTACGAGCAGTACTTC | CAIRGTGGSYEQYF
TRBD1 | - | TRBJ2-1 | TRBV4-3 | TGCGCCAGCAGCCGGTACAGGGGGCCGCAATCCTACAATGAGCAGTTCTTC | CASSRYRGPQSYNEQFF
TRBD1 | - | TRBJ1-2 | TRBV6-5 | TGTGCCAGCAGTTACACCGGACAGGGGGCGAGCTACACCTTC | CASSYTGQGASYTF
- | - | TRBJ2-6 | TRBV19 | TGTGCCAGTAACAGCCCAGGCGCCTCTGGGGCCAACGTCCTGACTTTC | CASNSPGASGANVLTF
- | - | TRBJ1-1 | TRBV14 | TGTGCCAGCAGCCGAGCCCCCAAGGGGAAAGGGACTGAAGCTTTCTTT | CASSRAPKGKGTEAFF
- | few | TRBJ1-4 | TRBV29-1 | TGCAGCGCCGCAGGGAATGAAAAACTGTTTTTT | CSAAGNEKLFF
- | - | TRBJ1-5 | TRBV29-1 | TGCAGCGTGCTCCTGTTGGGCAGGGCCCCCAATCAGCCCCAGCATTTT | CSVLLLGRAPNQPQHF
- | - | TRBJ2-3 | TRBV15 | TGTGCCACCAGCAGAGATCGGTGGGCAGGCACAGATACGCAGTATTTT | CATSRDRWAGTDTQYF
TRBD1 | - | TRBJ1-1 | TRBV5-5 | TGTGCCAGCAGCCAGGGGGCTAACACTGAAGCTTTCTTT | CASSQGANTEAFF
TRBD1 | - | TRBJ1-6 | TRBV20-1 | TGCAGTGCCAGTCCCGGGACAGGGGAGAATTCACCCCTCCACTTT | CSASPGTGENSPLHF
TRBD1 | - | TRBJ2-2 | TRBV4-3 | TGCGCCAGCAGCCAGCAGACAGGGACGGCCGGGGAGCTGTTTTTT | CASSQQTGTAGELFF
- | - | TRBJ1-2 | TRBV30 | TGTGCCTGGAGTTCAAATTATGGCTACACCTTC | CAWSSNYGYTF
- | - | TRBJ1-1 | TRBV6-6 | TGTGCCAGCAGTTTGGGGGGAAACACTGAAGCTTTCTTT | CASSLGGNTEAFF
- | - | TRBJ1-3 | TRBV3-1/TRBV3-2 | TGTGCCAGCAGCCAGAGACAGCTCAACGGAAACACCATATATTTT | CASSQRQLNGNTIYF
- | - | TRBJ2-4 | TRBV2 | TGTGCCAGCAGTCGGGACACCCAAAACATTCAGTACTTC | CASSRDTQNIQYF
- | - | TRBJ2-7 | TRBV28 | TGTGCCAGCAGTTGGGGCCCCTACGAGCAGTACTTC | CASSWGPYEQYF
TRBD2 | - | TRBJ2-5 | TRBV9 | TGTGCCAGCAGCGCCCAGGTTAGCGGGCAAGAGACCCAGTACTTC | CASSAQVSGQETQYF
- | - | TRBJ1-1 | TRBV24-1 | TGTGCCACCGGGAACCGGCGGGGTACTGAAGCTTTCTTT | CATGNRRGTEAFF
- | few | TRBJ1-6 | TRBV7-2 | TGTGCCAGCAGCCTGCAGGGAAGTTGGTATAATTCACCCCTCCACTTT | CASSLQGSWYNSPLHF
- | - | TRBJ1-4 | TRBV18 | TGTGCCAGCTCACCCCCCGACAGTTTGGAAAAACTGTTTTTT | CASSPPDSLEKLFF
- | - | TRBJ2-3 | TRBV2 | TGTGCCAGCAGTGCAAGACAGGCTAGCACAGATACGCAGTATTTT | CASSARQASTDTQYF
TRBD1 | few | TRBJ1-2 | TRBV19 | TGTGCCAGTAGGAGTCAGGGGGTCGGAGGTGGCTACACCTTC | CASRSQGVGGGYTF
TRBD1 | - | TRBJ1-2 | TRBV4-1 | TGCGCCAGCAGCCTCCGGGACAGAGACTATGGCTACACCTTC | CASSLRDRDYGYTF
TRBD2 | - | TRBJ2-1 | TRBV27 | TGTGCCAGCAGTCCCCGTAGGCAGCGGGAGCCCTACAATGAGCAGTTCTTC | CASSPRRQREPYNEQFF
- | few | TRBJ2-2 | TRBV11-1 | TGTGCCAGCTGCGACAGAAGTAGGGAGGAGCTGTTTTTT | CASCDRSREELFF
- | - | TRBJ1-5 | TRBV4-1 | TGCGCCAGCAGCCAAGGACTTGGCAATCAGCCCCAGCATTTT | CASSQGLGNQPQHF
- | - | TRBJ1-6 | TRBV15 | TGTGCCACCAGCAGAGATCGGTCAGGGTCACCCCTCCACTTT | CATSRDRSGSPLHF
- | - | TRBJ1-1 | TRBV6-5 | TGTGCCAGCCGGGGGAAAGGGACTGAAGCTTTCTTT | CASRGKGTEAFF
- | - | TRBJ2-2 | TRBV5-1 | TGCGCCAGCAGCTTCGGGACATCGAACACCGGGGAGCTGTTTTTT | CASSFGTSNTGELFF
TRBD2 | - | TRBJ2-2 | TRBV7-2 | TGTGCCAGCAGCTTCTCCGGGACTAATATCGGGGAGCTGTTTTTT | CASSFSGTNIGELFF
TRBD1 | - | TRBJ2-5 | TRBV3-1/TRBV3-2 | TGTGCCAGCAGCCCTCCCCCCGGCAGGGGGTTATCGAGCCAAGAGACCCAGTACTTC | CASSPPPGRGLSSQETQYF
- | - | TRBJ2-5 | TRBV28 | TGTGCCAGCACCTCGTCCGGGAAGACCCAGTACTTC | CASTSSGKTQYF
- | few | TRBJ1-1 | TRBV7-2 | TGTGCCAGCAGCCCCTGGACAGTCAACACTGAAGCTTTCTTT | CASSPWTVNTEAFF
- | - | TRBJ2-3 | TRBV28 | TGTGCCAGCAGTCCGAGTTCCCGCACAGATACGCAGTATTTT | CASSPSSRTDTQYF
TRBD2 | - | TRBJ2-1 | TRBV3-1/TRBV3-2 | TGTGCCAGCAGCCCGAAACTAGCGGGGGGTAGGTCCTACAATGAGCAGTTCTTC | CASSPKLAGGRSYNEQFF